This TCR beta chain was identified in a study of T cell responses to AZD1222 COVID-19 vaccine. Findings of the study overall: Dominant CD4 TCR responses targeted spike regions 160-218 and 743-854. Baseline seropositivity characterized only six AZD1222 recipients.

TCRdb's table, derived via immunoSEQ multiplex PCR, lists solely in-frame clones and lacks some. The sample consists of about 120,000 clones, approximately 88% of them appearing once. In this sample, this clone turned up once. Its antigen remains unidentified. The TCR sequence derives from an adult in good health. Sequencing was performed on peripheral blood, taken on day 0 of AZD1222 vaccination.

CDR3 sequence: CASSWDRANYGYTF. CDR3 nucleotides: TGCGCCAGCAGTTGGGACAGGGCTAACTATGGCTACACCTTC. V and J are TRBV5-1 and TRBJ1-2, with TRBD1 identical over 9 bases. The germline V gene encodes CDR1 SGHRS and CDR2 YFSETQ. Trimming cost V 5 bases and J 0 bases; bases outside gene matches: 2. This CDR3 has 14 residues.